Below, 8 T cell receptor beta chains from the same sample are listed, as sequenced in a study of blood T cell repertoires in COVID-19. The protocol was immunoSEQ multiplex PCR, while the TCRdb copy is restricted to in-frame clones and leaves out a portion. The table shows more than 85,000 clones, with 80% to 90% occurring only once. Sequenced: peripheral blood. The receptors originated from a human donor in a cohort sampled during active COVID-19.

The gene calls are TRBV7-2 and TRBJ1-4; 8 nucleotides match TRBD1. Germline CDR1 reads SGHTA; CDR2 reads FQGNSA. The ends lost 1 base at V and 5 bases at J; junction bases unmatched: 3. The CDR3 has 15 residues. CDR3: CASSLGTGRNEKLFF. For the CDR3, the DNA is TGTGCCAGCAGCTTAGGGACAGGGCGCAATGAAAAACTGTTTTTT.

In DNA, the CDR3 is TGTGCCAGCAGCCAAGTAGGCCTAGCGGGCACTACAGATACGCAGTATTTT. It specifies CASSQVGLAGTTDTQYF. The chain links TRBV3-1 (or the pseudogene TRBV3-2) to TRBJ2-3; TRBD2 matches 8 bases. Germline CDR1 reads LGHDT; CDR2 reads YNNKEL (reference sequence). V lost 1 base, J lost 3 bases, and 9 bases stayed unmatched. The length of the CDR3 is 17 residues.

V is TRBV2 and J is TRBJ2-2; 12 bases fit TRBD1. This CDR3 spans 19 amino acids. The germline CDR1 and CDR2 sequences are SNHLY and FYNNEI. After removal of 3 bases from V and 6 bases from J, the junction contained 14 bases not matched to a gene. The CDR3 region is CASSDVPGQGARLAGELFF. CDR3 sequence (DNA): TGTGCCAGCAGTGACGTCCCGGGACAGGGGGCGAGACTAGCCGGGGAGCTGTTTTTT.

The V gene is TRBV5-1, the J gene TRBJ1-1; 7 bases line up with TRBD1. CDR3 length: 18 amino acids. Germline V gene lookup returns CDR1 SGHRS and CDR2 YFSETQ. The J segment lost 1 base and the V segment lost 1 base, leaving 13 bases of the junction unmatched. The DNA of the CDR3 is TGCGCCAGCAGCTTGAGAAGGGGGCGGGCGATGCGGAACACTGAAGCTTTCTTT. Encoded protein: CASSLRRGRAMRNTEAFF.

V gene TRBV3-1 (or the pseudogene TRBV3-2) combines with J gene TRBJ1-2; TRBD1 agrees at 8 bases. V was pared by 7 bases and J by 2 bases, with 6 bases of the junction left unmatched. Germline V gene data show CDR1 as LGHDT and CDR2 as YNNKEL (reference sequence). CDR3 length: 14 residues. Here the CDR3 DNA reads TGTGCCAGCACCCGACAGGGGAGCAACTATGGCTACACCTTC. Encoded protein: CASTRQGSNYGYTF.

The chain carries TRBV5-1 and TRBJ1-1, with D unclear. CDR3 length: 14 amino acids. Germline V gives CDR1 SGHRS, CDR2 YFSETQ. Between the trimmed V and J ends, which lost 2 bases and 4 bases, there was a span of 12 bases. CDR3 sequence reads: CASSLAGFGTEAFF. The CDR3 coding sequence is TGCGCCAGCAGCTTAGCCGGGTTTGGCACTGAAGCTTTCTTT. The full variable domain, completed using reference TRBV5-1 and TRBJ1-1, is KAGVTQTPRYLIKTRGQQVTLSCSPISGHRSVSWYQQTPGQGLQFLFEYFSETQRNKGNFPGRFSGRQFSNSRSEMNVSTLELGDSALYLCASSLAGFGTEAFFGQGTRLTVV.

DNA for the CDR3: TGTGCCAGCAGCGTCGACACGTCCTACGAGCAGTACTTC. As protein: CASSVDTSYEQYF. V gene TRBV9 combines with J gene TRBJ2-7; D is unresolved. Germline CDR1 is SGDLS and CDR2 is YYNGEE. This CDR3 contains 13 residues. V was shortened by 2 bases and J by 1 base, with 7 bases between the two germline ends.

The V call is TRBV2, the J call TRBJ1-6; TRBD1 matches 9 bases. CDR1 is SNHLY, CDR2 FYNNEI, per germline. The CDR3 loop spans 18 amino acids. Losses at the gene ends were 1 base for V and 9 bases for J; bases not matched to a gene: 13. Here the CDR3 reads CASSEGDRGWVFISPLHF. The CDR3 region has the DNA TGTGCCAGCAGTGAAGGTGACAGGGGGTGGGTTTTTATTTCACCCCTCCACTTT.